Following are 30 T cell receptor beta chains from one sample sequenced in a study of blood T cell repertoires in COVID-19 (dated by TCRdb to 2020 to 2022). Library construction relied on the immunoSEQ multiplex PCR assay. TCRdb holds this immuneACCESS table with in-frame rearrangements only. Some clones are missing; in checked studies, unresolved V genes explain under half, and the rest has no known cause. The sample table contains 200,000 to 300,000 clones; only one count was recorded for 86% of them. The top ten clones comprise roughly 1.6% of the sample. The sample consisted of peripheral blood. These receptors were taken from an older woman who had recovered from COVID-19.

This chain joins TRBV9 and TRBJ2-4; perhaps TRBD1 as D (6 bases). Germline V CDR1 and CDR2: SGDLS, YYNGEE. CDR3 length: 15 residues. Trimming pared 1 base from V and 7 bases from J, leaving 15 bases between. CDR3 region: CASSVTAGTGNIQYF. For the CDR3, the DNA is TGTGCCAGCAGCGTAACTGCGGGCACAGGGAACATTCAGTACTTC.

The chain joins TRBV6-5 to TRBJ2-5, with 7 bases identical to TRBD1. The V gene's germline CDR1 is MNHEY and CDR2 SVGAGI. This CDR3 has 14 amino acids. The V and J ends lost 5 bases and 3 bases, in that order; junction bases with no gene match: 6. CDR3 sequence reads: CASSPQGFKETQYF. CDR3 coding DNA: TGTGCCAGCAGTCCACAGGGGTTTAAAGAGACCCAGTACTTC.

This clone appeared once. The chain carries TRBV5-1 and TRBJ2-7, with a tentative D call TRBD1 (6 bases). The CDR3 sequence is 12 residues long. Germline V lookup: CDR1 SGHRS, CDR2 YFSETQ. Trimming removed 5 bases at V and 3 bases at J, with 9 bases between. The CDR3 nucleotides read TGCGCCAGCAGTCGGACAGACTACGAGCAGTACTTC. Protein: CASSRTDYEQYF.

The chain is built from TRBV9 and TRBJ1-4; tentatively, D is TRBD1 (6 bases). Germline V gene data show CDR1 as SGDLS and CDR2 as YYNGEE. The CDR3 has 15 amino acids. V was shortened by 0 bases and J by 12 bases, with 18 bases between the two germline ends. This CDR3 reads CASSVAPRQGLELFF. Here the CDR3 DNA reads TGTGCCAGCAGCGTAGCCCCGAGGCAGGGGTTGGAACTGTTTTTT. The full variable domain, completed using reference TRBV9 and TRBJ1-4, is DSGVTQTPKHLITATGQRVTLRCSPRSGDLSVYWYQQSLDQGLQFLIQYYNGEERAKGNILERFSAQQFPDLHSELNLSSLELGDSALYFCASSVAPRQGLELFFGSGTQLSVL.

This chain links TRBV7-2 with TRBJ2-4; 8 positions match TRBD2. V dropped 2 bases and J dropped 6; count of bases not matched to a gene: 15. Germline V gene data show CDR1 as SGHTA and CDR2 as FQGNSA. The CDR3 is 18 amino acids. CDR3 region: CASSLLRRGAPWGNIQYF. In DNA, the CDR3 is TGTGCCAGCAGCTTATTAAGGCGGGGGGCTCCTTGGGGAAACATTCAGTACTTC.

The chain employs TRBV9 and TRBJ2-5; D not certain. The CDR3 has 12 amino acids. The germline V gene encodes CDR1 SGDLS and CDR2 YYNGEE. Trimming removed 3 bases at V and 2 bases at J, with 5 bases between. CDR3 nucleotide sequence: TGTGCCAGCAGCGGCAGGCAAGAGACCCAGTACTTC. It translates to CASSGRQETQYF.

This clone has just a few counts. The CDR3 here is CASSYPIGGANTGELFF. DNA for the CDR3: TGTGCCAGCAGCTACCCTATCGGGGGAGCAAACACCGGGGAGCTGTTTTTT. The chain combines TRBV5-5 with TRBJ2-2; D might be TRBD2 (6 bases). CDR1 and CDR2 from the germline V gene are SGHKS and YYEKEE (reference sequence). The CDR3 consists of 17 residues. The V end was cut by 3 bases, the J end by 2 bases, with 17 bases between.

The chain couples TRBV6-5 to TRBJ1-5; D is ambiguous. The V and J ends lost 0 bases and 4 bases respectively, with 7 bases between them. Germline values: CDR1 MNHEY, CDR2 SVGAGI. CDR3 length equals 14 residues. In nucleotides, the CDR3 is TGTGCCAGCAGTTACTCAGCCGGGAATCAGCCCCAGCATTTT. This gives the protein CASSYSAGNQPQHF.

The chain combines TRBV19 with TRBJ1-4; 8 bases map to TRBD1. The V gene end was trimmed by 5 bases and the J gene end by 11 bases; junction bases not matched to a gene: 7. This CDR3 region has 13 residues. Germline CDR1 is LNHDA and CDR2 is SQIVND (reference sequence). CDR3 in amino acids: CASSRETGVKLFF. In DNA form, the CDR3 reads TGTGCCAGTAGTCGGGAGACAGGGGTCAAACTGTTTTTT.

J is TRBJ2-1 and V is TRBV7-3, with D tentatively TRBD2 (6 bases). The CDR3 is 16 residues long. CDR1 is SGHTA, CDR2 FQGTGA, per germline. V was trimmed by 3 bases and J by 5 bases, leaving 17 bases between them. CDR3 in DNA: TGTGCCAGCAGCTTGGGAGGACGCCCGGGGAACAATGAGCAGTTCTTC. Protein: CASSLGGRPGNNEQFF.

The chain joins TRBV28 to TRBJ1-2; TRBD1 might be the D (5 bases). Germline V lookup: CDR1 MDHEN, CDR2 SYDVKM. V was clipped by 1 base and J by 3 bases, with 12 bases between them. This CDR3 region has 15 residues. The CDR3 loop is CASSLLQGSYYGYTF. In DNA form, the CDR3 reads TGTGCCAGCAGTTTATTGCAGGGTAGTTACTATGGCTACACCTTC.

The V gene is TRBV4-1, the J gene TRBJ1-4, with TRBD1 as a possible D gene (5 bases). V was pared by 4 bases and J by 5 bases, with 17 bases between. Germline V gives CDR1 MGHRA, CDR2 YSYEKL. This CDR3 is built from 16 residues. CDR3 nucleotides: TGCGCCAGCAGCCTCTCCTCCTTTCAGGGAAATGAAAAACTGTTTTTT. It yields the protein CASSLSSFQGNEKLFF.

J is TRBJ2-3 and V is TRBV28, with D tentatively TRBD1 (6 bases). The length of the CDR3 is 16 residues. Per the germline V gene, CDR1 is MDHEN and CDR2 is SYDVKM. V lost 4 bases to trimming and J lost 1 base, with 15 bases between them. The CDR3 DNA sequence: TGTGCCAGCAGTTCACCCCAAGGGGGTGGCACAGATACGCAGTATTTT. As protein: CASSSPQGGGTDTQYF.

The gene calls are TRBV29-1 and TRBJ2-7; 9 nucleotides line up with TRBD1. CDR1 is SQVTM and CDR2 is ANQGSEA in the germline V gene. The junction had 9 bases not matched to a gene; V was cut back by 2 bases and J by 7 bases. The CDR3 loop spans 14 amino acids. Here the CDR3 reads CSVERDRVYGEQYF. The CDR3 coding sequence is TGCAGCGTTGAAAGGGACAGGGTTTACGGGGAGCAGTACTTC.

J is TRBJ2-1 and V is TRBV10-3, with 7 bases aligning to TRBD2. Trimming took 4 bases from V and 9 from J; bases not matched to a gene: 0. Germline loops: CDR1 ENHRY, CDR2 SYGVKD. The CDR3 sequence is 11 residues long. Here the CDR3 reads CAISGEGEQFF. The CDR3 bases are TGTGCCATCAGTGGGGAGGGTGAGCAGTTCTTC.

CDR3 in DNA: TGCGCCAGCAGCCAAGAGCGCGGCAGGGTCAATCAGCCCCAGCATTTT. This translates into CASSQERGRVNQPQHF. V and J are TRBV4-1 and TRBJ1-5; perhaps TRBD1 as D (5 bases). The CDR3 totals 16 residues. The V end was cut by 0 bases, the J end by 3 bases, with 12 bases between. The V gene's germline CDR1 is MGHRA and CDR2 YSYEKL.

The J gene is TRBJ2-3, the V gene TRBV5-1, with 7 bases matching TRBD2. Germline CDR1 is SGHRS and CDR2 is YFSETQ. This CDR3 has 15 residues. V lost 0 bases and J lost 6; bases outside the gene matches: 7. The CDR3 nucleotides read TGCGCCAGCAGCTTGGACGTCCTCGGGGGGGATACGCAGTATTTT. Translating gives CASSLDVLGGDTQYF.

This sequence joins TRBV18 and TRBJ1-2; a possible D gene is TRBD1 (5 bases). The germline CDR1 and CDR2 sequences are KGHSH and LQKENI. The CDR3 has 14 amino acids. V lost 3 bases and J 0 bases, leaving 8 bases between the germline ends. The CDR3 spells CASSPSGTNYGYTF. In DNA form, the CDR3 reads TGTGCCAGCTCACCGTCAGGGACTAACTATGGCTACACCTTC. The variable domain in full, completed from reference TRBV18 and TRBJ1-2, reads NAGVMQNPRHLVRRRGQEARLRCSPMKGHSHVYWYRQLPEEGLKFMVYLQKENIIDESGMPKERFSAEFPKEGPSILRIQQVVRGDSAAYFCASSPSGTNYGYTFGSGTRLTVV.

The chain employs TRBV15 and TRBJ2-7; 9 bases match TRBD1. CDR3 size: 14 residues. The V gene end was trimmed by 5 bases and the J gene end by 7 bases; junction bases not matched to a gene: 9. Germline CDR1 LNHNV, CDR2 YYDKDF (reference sequence). The CDR3 is CATSRGQGTGEQYF. The CDR3 nucleotides are TGTGCCACCAGCCGCGGACAGGGGACAGGGGAGCAGTACTTC.

The chain has TRBV4-1 and TRBJ1-5; the D is unclear. V lost 4 bases and J lost 1, with 8 bases in between. The CDR3 length is 14 residues. CDR1 MGHRA and CDR2 YSYEKL come from the germline V gene. CDR3 nucleotides: TGCGCCAGCAGCCCCGGGTGGAGCAATCAGCCCCAGCATTTT. This encodes CASSPGWSNQPQHF.

The chain has TRBV6-4 and TRBJ2-3, with a tentative D call TRBD2 (7 bases). The CDR3 loop spans 15 amino acids. Germline CDR1 is MRHNA and CDR2 is SNTAGT. Trimming took 3 bases from V and 1 from J, leaving 11 bases between them. This CDR3 is CASSERGGGTDTQYF. The CDR3 bases are TGTGCCAGCAGTGAACGAGGGGGGGGCACAGATACGCAGTATTTT.

The DNA of the CDR3 is TGCGCCAGCAGCCAGACGGGACAGGGGGCGAGGGGCTACACCTTC. It is translated as CASSQTGQGARGYTF. The chain combines TRBV4-3 with TRBJ1-2; 12 bases agree with TRBD1. CDR3 size: 15 residues. Germline CDR1 is LGHNA and CDR2 is YSLEER. Germline trimming cut 3 bases from V and 8 bases from J; bases unmatched to any gene: 7.

The V gene is TRBV19, the J gene TRBJ2-3, with TRBD2 identical over 12 bases. CDR3 length equals 15 residues. Germline loops: CDR1 LNHDA, CDR2 SQIVND (reference sequence). V lost 3 bases, J lost 7 bases, and 5 bases stayed unmatched. CDR3 residues: CASSIASGGANTQYF. CDR3 in DNA: TGTGCCAGTAGTATTGCTAGCGGGGGGGCGAATACGCAGTATTTT.

The J gene is TRBJ2-7, the V gene TRBV7-9; weak D call: TRBD2 (5 bases). Germline lookup yields CDR1 SEHNR and CDR2 FQNEAQ (reference sequence). V was clipped by 5 bases and J by 0 bases, with 14 bases between them. CDR3 length: 15 residues. CDR3 protein: CASSPGFTSSYEQYF. In nucleotides, the CDR3 is TGTGCCAGCAGCCCAGGTTTTACTAGCTCCTACGAGCAGTACTTC.

This chain links TRBV4-2 with TRBJ2-1, with 10 bases fitting TRBD1. Germline V gene lookup returns CDR1 LGHNA and CDR2 YNFKEQ. This CDR3 comprises 16 residues. Trimming at V came to 3 bases and at J to 8 bases, leaving 10 bases not matched to a gene. DNA for the CDR3: TGTGCCAGCAGCCAGGGGACAGGGGCCTTTGGTGATGAGCAGTTCTTC. Its translation is CASSQGTGAFGDEQFF.

The DNA for the CDR3 is TGTGCCAGTGGGGGCCTAAGCACAGATACGCAGTATTTT. This codes for CASGGLSTDTQYF. This chain uses TRBV7-2 with TRBJ2-3, with D tentatively TRBD1 (6 bases). The CDR3 runs to 13 residues. CDR1 and CDR2 from the germline V gene are SGHTA and FQGNSA. V dropped 9 bases and J dropped 0 bases, with 10 bases sitting between them.

The V gene is TRBV7-2, the J gene TRBJ2-3, with 11 bases that match TRBD2. The CDR3 has 17 amino acids. Germline assignment: CDR1 SGHTA and CDR2 FQGNSA. Losses at the gene ends were 5 bases for V and 1 base for J; bases not matched to a gene: 8. This CDR3 is CASSPPTSGDRTDTQYF. CDR3 DNA sequence: TGTGCCAGCAGCCCACCGACTAGCGGGGACCGCACAGATACGCAGTATTTT.

The chain uses TRBV5-6 and TRBJ2-7, with D possibly TRBD2 on 5 matching bases. The V and J ends lost 1 base and 6 bases respectively, with 14 bases between them. There are 14 residues in the CDR3. Germline lookup yields CDR1 SGHDT and CDR2 YYEEEE. Here the CDR3 DNA reads TGTGCCAGCAGCTTGTATTCGGGGATCGGCGAGCAGTACTTC. Translating gives CASSLYSGIGEQYF.

The chain recombines TRBV18 with TRBJ2-5; maybe TRBD1 (6 bases). The CDR3 has 14 residues. The ends were cut back, 2 bases at V and 5 bases at J, with 12 bases in the middle. Germline V lookup: CDR1 KGHSH, CDR2 LQKENI. This CDR3 is CASSPGAQGETQYF. In DNA form, the CDR3 reads TGTGCCAGCTCACCAGGCGCTCAGGGGGAGACCCAGTACTTC.

The genes are TRBV19 and TRBJ2-3; TRBD1 agrees at 8 bases. CDR1 LNHDA and CDR2 SQIVND come from the germline V gene (reference sequence). The trim removed 10 bases at V and 11 bases at J, leaving 14 bases unmatched. The CDR3 length is 13 residues. CDR3 protein: CATSQGAGRGQYF. As DNA, the CDR3 is TGTGCCACCTCTCAGGGGGCGGGGCGGGGGCAGTATTTT.